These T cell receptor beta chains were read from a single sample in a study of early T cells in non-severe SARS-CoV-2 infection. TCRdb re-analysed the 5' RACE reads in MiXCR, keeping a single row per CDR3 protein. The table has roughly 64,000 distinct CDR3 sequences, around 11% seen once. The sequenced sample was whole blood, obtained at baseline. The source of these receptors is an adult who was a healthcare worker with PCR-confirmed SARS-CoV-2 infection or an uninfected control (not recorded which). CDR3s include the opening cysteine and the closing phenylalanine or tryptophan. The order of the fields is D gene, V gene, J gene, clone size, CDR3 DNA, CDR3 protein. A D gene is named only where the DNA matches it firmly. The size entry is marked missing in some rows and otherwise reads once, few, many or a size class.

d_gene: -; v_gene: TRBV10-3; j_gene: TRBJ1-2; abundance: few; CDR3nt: TGTGCCATCAGTGACCCGATGGGGTGGGAAGCTAACTATGGCTACACCTTC; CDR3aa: CAISDPMGWEANYGYTF
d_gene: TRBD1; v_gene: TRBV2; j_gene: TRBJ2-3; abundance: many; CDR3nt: TGTGCCAGCAGTGACCCGGGACAGGGCACAGATACGCAGTATTTT; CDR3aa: CASSDPGQGTDTQYF
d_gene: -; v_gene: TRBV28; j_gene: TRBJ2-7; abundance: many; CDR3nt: TGTGCCAGCACTGGTGGTGGGCAGGGTCGATACGAGCAGTACTTC; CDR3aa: CASTGGGQGRYEQYF
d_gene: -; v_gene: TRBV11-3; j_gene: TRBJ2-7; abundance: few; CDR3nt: TGTGCCAGCAGCTCGGGACTGGGGGACGAGCAGTACTTC; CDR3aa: CASSSGLGDEQYF
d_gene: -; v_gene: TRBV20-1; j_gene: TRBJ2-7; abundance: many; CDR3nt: TGCAGTGCTAGAGATGAATGGCCGTACTACGAGCAGTACTTC; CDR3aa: CSARDEWPYYEQYF
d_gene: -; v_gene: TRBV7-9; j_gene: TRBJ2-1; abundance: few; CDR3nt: TGTGCCAGCAGCCCTGGTGCCGGGTACTACAATGAGCAGTTCTTC; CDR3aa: CASSPGAGYYNEQFF
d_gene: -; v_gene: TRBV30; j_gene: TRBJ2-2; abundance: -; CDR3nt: TGTGCCTGGAACCTACTAGCGAACACCGGGGAGCTGTTTTTT; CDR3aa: CAWNLLANTGELFF
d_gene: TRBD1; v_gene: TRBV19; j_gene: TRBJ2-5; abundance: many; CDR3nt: TGTGCCAGTAGTATAGATTGGGGACAGCAAGAGACCCAGTACTTC; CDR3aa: CASSIDWGQQETQYF
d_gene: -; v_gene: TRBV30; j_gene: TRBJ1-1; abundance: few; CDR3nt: TGTGCCTGGAAATCCTCGGGCGGTGAAGCTTTCTTT; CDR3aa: CAWKSSGGEAFF
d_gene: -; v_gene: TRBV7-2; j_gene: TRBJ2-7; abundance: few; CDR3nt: TGTGCCAGCAGCTCTTCGACTAGCTCCTACGAGCAGTACTTC; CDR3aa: CASSSSTSSYEQYF
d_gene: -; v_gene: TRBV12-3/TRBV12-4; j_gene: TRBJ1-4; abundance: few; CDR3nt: TGTGCCAGCAGTTTTAGGGCTAATGAAAAACTGTTTTTT; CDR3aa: CASSFRANEKLFF
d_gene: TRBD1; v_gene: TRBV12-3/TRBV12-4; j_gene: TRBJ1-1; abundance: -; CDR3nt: TGTGCCAGCAGTCAGGGACAGGGTACTGAAGCTTTCTTT; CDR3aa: CASSQGQGTEAFF
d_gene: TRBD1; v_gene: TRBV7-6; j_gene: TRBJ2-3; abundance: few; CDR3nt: TGTGCCAGCAGCTTAGATGGGACAGGCACAGATACGCAGTATTTT; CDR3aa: CASSLDGTGTDTQYF
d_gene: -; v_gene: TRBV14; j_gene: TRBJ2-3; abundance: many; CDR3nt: TGTGCCAGCAGCCAAGAGAGACGGTGGGCGGATACGCAGTATTTT; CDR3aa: CASSQERRWADTQYF
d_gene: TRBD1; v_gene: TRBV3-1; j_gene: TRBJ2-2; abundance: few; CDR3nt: TGTGCCAGCAGCCCCAGGACAGGGGGCACCGGGGAGCTGTTTTTT; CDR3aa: CASSPRTGGTGELFF
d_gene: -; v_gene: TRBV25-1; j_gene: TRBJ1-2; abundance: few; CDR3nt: TGTGCCAGCAGTGAATACGGTACAGGGAACCATGGCTACACCTTC; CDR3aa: CASSEYGTGNHGYTF
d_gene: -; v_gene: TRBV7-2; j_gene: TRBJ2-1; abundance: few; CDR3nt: TGTGCCAGCAGCTTAGTGGCGAGCAATGAGCAGTTCTTC; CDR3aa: CASSLVASNEQFF
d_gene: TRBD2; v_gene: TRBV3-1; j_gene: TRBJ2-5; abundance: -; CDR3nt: TGTGCCAGCAGCCAAGTGCGGCAGCGGGGGCAAGAGACCCAGTACTTC; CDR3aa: CASSQVRQRGQETQYF
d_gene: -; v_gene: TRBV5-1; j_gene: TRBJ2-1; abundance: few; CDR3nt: TGCGCCAGCAGTTCAATCCCGGGGTCTTTCAATGAGCAGTTCTTC; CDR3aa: CASSSIPGSFNEQFF
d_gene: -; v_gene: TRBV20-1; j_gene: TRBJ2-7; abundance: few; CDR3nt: TGCAGTGCTAGGGACTTAGCCCTGACAGCGAATCGATACGAGCAGTACTTC; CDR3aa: CSARDLALTANRYEQYF
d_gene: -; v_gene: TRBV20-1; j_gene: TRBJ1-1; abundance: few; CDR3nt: TGCAGTGCTAGCGGGCCAGCTGAAGCTTTCTTT; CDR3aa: CSASGPAEAFF
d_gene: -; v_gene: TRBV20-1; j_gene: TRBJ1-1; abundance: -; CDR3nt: TGCAGTGCCTTCCGGACAGATATGAACACTGAAGCTTTCTTT; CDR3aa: CSAFRTDMNTEAFF
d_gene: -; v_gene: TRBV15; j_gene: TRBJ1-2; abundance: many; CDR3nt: TGTGCCACCAGCAGAGTCGGGGAAGGGAGTGGCTACACCTTC; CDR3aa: CATSRVGEGSGYTF
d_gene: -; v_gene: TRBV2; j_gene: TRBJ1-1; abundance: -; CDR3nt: TGTGCCAGCGAGGCGCCGGGACACGCTGAAGCTTTCTTT; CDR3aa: CASEAPGHAEAFF
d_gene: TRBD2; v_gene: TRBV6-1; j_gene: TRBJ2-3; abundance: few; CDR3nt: TGTGCCAGCAGTGACCGAGCGGGGAGCCGGGATTGGGATACGCAGTATTTT; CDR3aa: CASSDRAGSRDWDTQYF
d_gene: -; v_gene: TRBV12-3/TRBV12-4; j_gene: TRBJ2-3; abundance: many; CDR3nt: TGTGCAGCGCGTCGCGGGGCGGTAGATACGCAGTATTTT; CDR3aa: CAARRGAVDTQYF
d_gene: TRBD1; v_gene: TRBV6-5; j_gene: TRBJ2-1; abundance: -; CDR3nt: TGTGCCAGCAGTTACCAGACAGGGGAGCAGTTCTTC; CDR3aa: CASSYQTGEQFF
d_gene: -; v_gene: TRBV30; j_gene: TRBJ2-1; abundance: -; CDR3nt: TGTGCCCACCTGATTCAGGGTCACAATGAGCAGTTCTTC; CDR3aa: CAHLIQGHNEQFF
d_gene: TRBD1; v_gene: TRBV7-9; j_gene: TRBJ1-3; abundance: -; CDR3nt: TGTGCCAGCAGCAAGTGGGACAGGGACGCGGGAAACACCATATATTTT; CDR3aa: CASSKWDRDAGNTIYF
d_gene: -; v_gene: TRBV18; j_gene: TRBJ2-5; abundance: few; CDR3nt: TGTGCCAGCTCACCACTACAGGGCTACCAAGAGACCCAGTACTTC; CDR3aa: CASSPLQGYQETQYF
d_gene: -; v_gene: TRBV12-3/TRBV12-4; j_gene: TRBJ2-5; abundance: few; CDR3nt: TGTGCCAGCAGCAACCGCCTGGGGGAGACCCAGTACTTC; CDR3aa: CASSNRLGETQYF
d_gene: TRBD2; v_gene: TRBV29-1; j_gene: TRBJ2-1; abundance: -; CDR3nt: TGCAGCGTTGAAGAGGCGGGGGCCTACAATGAGCAGTTCTTC; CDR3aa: CSVEEAGAYNEQFF
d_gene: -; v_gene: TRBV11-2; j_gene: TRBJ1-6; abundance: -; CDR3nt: TGTGCCAGCAGCTTTGGGACGGAGAATTCACCCCTCCACTTT; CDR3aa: CASSFGTENSPLHF
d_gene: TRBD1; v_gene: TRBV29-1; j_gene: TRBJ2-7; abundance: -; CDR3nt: TGCAGCGTTGAAAAACGCCTCCGACAGGGTGGGATCTACGAGCAGTACTTC; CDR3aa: CSVEKRLRQGGIYEQYF
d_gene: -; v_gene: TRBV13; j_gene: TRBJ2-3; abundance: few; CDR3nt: TGTGCCAGCAGCTTTTGGACTGGGCTCAGCACAGATACGCAGTATTTT; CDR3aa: CASSFWTGLSTDTQYF
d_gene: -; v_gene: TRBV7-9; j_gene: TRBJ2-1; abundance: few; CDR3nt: TGTGCCAGCACCCCCGGTTGGGGTGAGCAGTTCTTC; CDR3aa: CASTPGWGEQFF
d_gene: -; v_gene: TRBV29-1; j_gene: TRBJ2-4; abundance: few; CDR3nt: TGCAGCGTTGAAGGGGCGAACATTCAGTACTTC; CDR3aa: CSVEGANIQYF
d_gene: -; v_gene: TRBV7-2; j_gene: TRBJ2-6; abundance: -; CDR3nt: TGTGCCAGCAGCTTGCGGGCGGACCGCTCTGGGGCCAACGTCCTGACTTTC; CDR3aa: CASSLRADRSGANVLTF
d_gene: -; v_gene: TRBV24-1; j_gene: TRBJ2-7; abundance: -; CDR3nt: TGTGCCACCAGTGATTTGCACGGGACGGACTACGAGCAGTACTTC; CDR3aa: CATSDLHGTDYEQYF
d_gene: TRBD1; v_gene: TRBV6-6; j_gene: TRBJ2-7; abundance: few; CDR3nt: TGTGCCAGCAGGCCGACAGGGGGCTACGAGCAGTACTTC; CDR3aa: CASRPTGGYEQYF
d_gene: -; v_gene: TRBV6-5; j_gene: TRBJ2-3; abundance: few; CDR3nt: TGTGCCAGCAGGGCGACAGCCACTAACACAGATACGCAGTATTTT; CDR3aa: CASRATATNTDTQYF
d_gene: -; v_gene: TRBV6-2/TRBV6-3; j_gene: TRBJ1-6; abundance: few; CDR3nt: TGTGCCAGCAAAGGCGGAGCAAATTCACCCCTCCACTTT; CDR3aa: CASKGGANSPLHF
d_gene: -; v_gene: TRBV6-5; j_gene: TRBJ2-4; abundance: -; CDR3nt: TGTGCCAGCACCCCCCCAGGGGCCAACATTCAGTACTTC; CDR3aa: CASTPPGANIQYF